Below are 32 T cell receptor beta chains sequenced from a single sample in a study of cytomegalovirus exposure and HLA in healthy donors. The study ran its PCR with 60 Vbeta and 13 Jbeta primers. TCRdb's copy holds only in-frame clones and misses some; the assay was immunoSEQ multiplex PCR. The sample has 140,000 or so clones, around 65% seen once. Sequences were obtained from PBMCs. The receptors derive from a woman in her fifties or sixties in good health and CMV-seronegative.

A few counts support this clone. The V and J genes are TRBV7-9 and TRBJ1-1, with a tentative D call TRBD1 (5 bases). Trimming took 2 bases from V and 0 from J, leaving 10 bases between them. CDR1 SEHNR and CDR2 FQNEAQ come from the germline V gene (reference sequence). The CDR3 is 15 amino acids. In DNA, the CDR3 is TGTGCCAGCAGCTTACCGGGACTGATGAACACTGAAGCTTTCTTT. Translation gives CASSLPGLMNTEAFF.

The table lists this clone with a few counts. This rearrangement joins TRBV11-2 to TRBJ1-1; D possibly corresponds to TRBD1 (5 bases). This CDR3 region has 15 residues. Germline V gene lookup returns CDR1 SGHAT and CDR2 FQNNGV. Trimming removed 2 bases from V and 3 bases from J, with 13 bases in between. As DNA, the CDR3 is TGTGCCAGCAGCTTATTGAGTTCGGGGGACACTGAAGCTTTCTTT. Its translation: CASSLLSSGDTEAFF.

Here the CDR3 DNA reads TGTGCCAGCAGTTCCCACAGGGCGGGAAAACTGTTTTTT. Translation gives CASSSHRAGKLFF. J is TRBJ1-4 and V is TRBV28; TRBD1 might be the D (6 bases). The CDR3 sequence is 13 residues long. Trimming pared 4 bases from V and 10 bases from J, leaving 13 bases between. Per germline, CDR1 MDHEN and CDR2 SYDVKM.

The chain employs TRBV7-9 and TRBJ1-2; 7 positions agree with TRBD1. The CDR3 runs to 13 residues. Germline CDR1 SEHNR, CDR2 FQNEAQ (reference sequence). The ends lost 6 bases at V and 4 bases at J; junction bases unmatched: 5. The CDR3 bases are TGTGCCAGCAGACTTACAGGGGTCTATGGCTACACCTTC. Translation: CASRLTGVYGYTF.

The J gene is TRBJ1-2, the V gene TRBV7-8; no definite D call. The germline V gene encodes CDR1 SGHVS and CDR2 FQNEAQ. The CDR3 is 14 residues long. With 8 bases removed from V and 4 bases from J, the gap between germline ends came to 17 bases. The CDR3 nucleotides read TGTGCCAGCTCGGGTGGAGGGATTACCTATGGCTACACCTTC. Residues: CASSGGGITYGYTF.

The genes are TRBV15 and TRBJ1-6; 10 bases align to TRBD1. Germline CDR1 reads LNHNV; CDR2 reads YYDKDF (reference sequence). The CDR3 totals 15 residues. The V segment lost 5 bases and the J segment 5 bases; nucleotides outside the gene matches: 3. DNA for the CDR3: TGTGCCACCAGCCCGGGACAGGGGAATAATTCACCCCTCCACTTT. It yields the protein CATSPGQGNNSPLHF. Supplemented by reference TRBV15 and TRBJ1-6, the full variable domain reads DAMVIQNPRYQVTQFGKPVTLSCSQTLNHNVMYWYQQKSSQAPKLLFHYYDKDFNNEADTPDNFQSRRPNTSFCFLDIRSPGLGDTAMYLCATSPGQGNNSPLHFGNGTRLTVT.

CDR3 protein: CASAGGASSGVQETQYF. For the CDR3, the DNA is TGTGCCAGCGCGGGAGGGGCGTCAAGCGGGGTACAAGAGACCCAGTACTTC. The chain couples TRBV7-2 to TRBJ2-5; 9 bases line up with TRBD2. CDR3 size: 17 residues. The germline CDR1 and CDR2 sequences are SGHTA and FQGNSA. V lost 8 bases, J lost 2 bases, and 15 bases stayed unmatched. Combining the CDR3 with reference TRBV7-2 and TRBJ2-5 gives the whole variable domain GAGVSQSPSNKVTEKGKDVELRCDPISGHTALYWYRQSLGQGLEFLIYFQGNSAPDKSGLPSDRFSAERTGGSVSTLTIQRTQQEDSAVYLCASAGGASSGVQETQYFGPGTRLLVL.

The chain uses TRBV5-1 and TRBJ2-5, with TRBD2 matching 9 bases. Per germline, CDR1 SGHRS and CDR2 YFSETQ. The CDR3 has 14 amino acids. With 1 base clipped from V and 5 bases from J, the junction kept 3 bases outside the gene matches. CDR3 sequence reads: CASSLNLAGETQYF. CDR3 nucleotides: TGCGCCAGCAGCTTGAACCTAGCGGGGGAGACCCAGTACTTC.

This clone was recorded a few times. The rearrangement joins TRBV5-4 to TRBJ2-6; D remains unclear. The CDR3 extends over 16 amino acids. CDR1 and CDR2 from the germline V gene are SGHNT and YYREEE (reference sequence). Trimming cost V 4 bases and J 1 base, with 12 bases left between them. The CDR3 bases are TGTGCCAGCAGCGCGGAGCTTCGGTCTGGGGCCAACGTCCTGACTTTC. Amino acid sequence: CASSAELRSGANVLTF.

The gene calls are TRBV27 and TRBJ2-2; TRBD1 matches at 10 bases. Germline CDR1 MNHEY, CDR2 SMNVEV (reference sequence). V dropped 4 bases and J dropped 1; count of bases not matched to a gene: 12. This CDR3 has 19 residues. The DNA for the CDR3 is TGTGCCAGCAGTTCTCACCAGACAGGGGGCTTATGGAACACCGGGGAGCTGTTTTTT. Its translation: CASSSHQTGGLWNTGELFF.

This chain uses TRBV11-2 with TRBJ2-6, with 7 bases aligning to TRBD1. CDR1 is SGHAT and CDR2 is FQNNGV in the germline V gene. CDR3 length equals 17 residues. The V segment lost 0 bases and the J segment 0 bases; nucleotides outside the gene matches: 2. The CDR3 protein is CASSLESGGSGANVLTF. In nucleotides, the CDR3 is TGTGCCAGCAGCTTAGAGTCAGGGGGCTCTGGGGCCAACGTCCTGACTTTC.

For this clone: A read error may account for a junction end that differs from germline. V usage is TRBV5-8 and J usage is TRBJ1-5; 8 nucleotides agree with TRBD1. The germline V gene encodes CDR1 SGHTS and CDR2 YDEGEE. The CDR3 is 15 amino acids. The CDR3 DNA reads as TGTGCCAGCAGCCCGGACAGGGCGGGACATCAGCTCCAGCATTTT. It yields the protein CASSPDRAGHQLQHF. The full variable domain, rest sourced from reference TRBV5-8 and TRBJ1-5, is EAGVTQSPTHLIKTRGQQATLRCSPISGHTSVYWYQQALGLGLQFLLWYDEGEERNRGNFPPRFSGRQFPNYSSELNVNALELEDSALYLCASSPDRAGHQLQHFGDGTRLSIL.

This clone is a singleton in its sample. The CDR3 spells CASTVQGYEQFF. Written as DNA, the CDR3 is TGTGCCAGCACCGTACAGGGATACGAGCAGTTCTTC. The V and J genes are TRBV6-1 and TRBJ2-1; perhaps TRBD1 as D (6 bases). V was pared by 7 bases and J by 10 bases, with 14 bases between. CDR3 size: 12 residues. Germline assignment: CDR1 MNHNS and CDR2 SASEGT.

This chain uses TRBV7-3 with TRBJ2-1; 8 nucleotides agree with TRBD2. Germline V gene lookup returns CDR1 SGHTA and CDR2 FQGTGA. The CDR3 is made up of 15 amino acids. V gave up 4 bases and J gave up 9 bases; unmatched junction bases: 11. CDR3 in DNA: TGTGCCAGCAGCTCCACGGGAGGGCCTGGGAGTGAGCAGTTCTTC. Its protein is CASSSTGGPGSEQFF.

The V call is TRBV15, the J call TRBJ1-1; D is unresolved. Trimming left V 0 bases short and J 4 bases short, with 12 bases between. The CDR3 is 15 amino acids. Germline V gene data show CDR1 as LNHNV and CDR2 as YYDKDF (reference sequence). The CDR3 sequence is CATSRDPIPGTEAFF. The DNA of the CDR3 is TGTGCCACCAGCAGAGATCCGATACCGGGCACTGAAGCTTTCTTT.

In this sample, this clone turned up a few times. V gene TRBV7-2 combines with J gene TRBJ2-5; 8 positions agree with TRBD2. The DNA end is more similar to TRBJ2-7, so the J call may be wrong. CDR1 and CDR2 (germline): SGHTA, FQGNSA. The CDR3 extends over 14 amino acids. This CDR3 is CASSKTSDSYEQYF. CDR3 nucleotide sequence: TGTGCCAGCAGCAAGACTAGCGACTCCTACGAGCAGTACTTC.

This clone occurred a few times. The V and J genes are TRBV5-1 and TRBJ2-1, with D tentatively TRBD2 (5 bases). Trimming left V 6 bases short and J 5 bases short, with 12 bases between. The germline CDR1 and CDR2 sequences are SGHRS and YFSETQ. The CDR3 covers 13 residues. CDR3 amino acids: CASKDLGDNEQFF. As DNA, the CDR3 is TGCGCCAGCAAGGACTTAGGTGACAATGAGCAGTTCTTC.

This chain uses TRBV13 with TRBJ1-2, with D possibly matching TRBD1 (6 bases). This CDR3 contains 13 residues. CDR1 is PRHDT and CDR2 is FYEKMQ in the germline V gene (reference sequence). V dropped 5 bases and J dropped 5 bases, with 12 bases sitting between them. The DNA of the CDR3 is TGTGCCAGCAGCCCACAGGGTGCTTATGGCTACACCTTC. As protein: CASSPQGAYGYTF.

The chain links TRBV5-4 to TRBJ1-2, with D uncertain. This CDR3 is built from 13 residues. V was shortened by 6 bases and J by 6 bases, with 15 bases between the two germline ends. Germline V CDR1 and CDR2: SGHNT, YYREEE (reference sequence). The CDR3 here is CASTIPGSDGYTF. The CDR3 DNA follows: TGTGCCAGCACCATCCCCGGGTCAGATGGCTACACCTTC.

This rearrangement joins TRBV9 to TRBJ1-1; D possibly corresponds to TRBD1 (5 bases). Germline-derived CDR1 and CDR2 are SGDLS and YYNGEE. This CDR3 contains 15 residues. The V end lost 3 bases, the J end lost 6 bases, and 18 bases lay between the germline ends. CDR3 sequence (DNA): TGTGCCAGCAGCGCCCAAGCCAGTGGGGGGGCTGAAGCTTTCTTT. Protein product: CASSAQASGGAEAFF.

The chain links TRBV28 to TRBJ1-5; possible D gene TRBD1, 6 bases. The V gene lost 6 bases and the J gene lost 5 bases, with 17 bases spanning the gap. The CDR3 is made up of 15 amino acids. Germline CDR1 and CDR2: MDHEN and SYDVKM. DNA of the CDR3: TGTGCCAGCAGCTCGTTACAGGGAAGGGATCAGCCCCAGCATTTT. Translating gives CASSSLQGRDQPQHF.

The chain uses TRBV4-3 and TRBJ1-2; no clear D. CDR1 and CDR2 from the germline V gene are LGHNA and YSLEER. V was trimmed by 0 bases and J by 2 bases, leaving 10 bases between them. This CDR3 region has 15 residues. CDR3 coding DNA: TGCGCCAGCAGCCAAGATCAGGCAGAAAACTATGGCTACACCTTC. It specifies CASSQDQAENYGYTF.

The V and J genes are TRBV11-2 and TRBJ2-7; perhaps TRBD1 as D (5 bases). V was shortened by 5 bases and J by 0 bases, with 17 bases between the two germline ends. From germline, CDR1 is SGHAT and CDR2 FQNNGV. The CDR3 consists of 16 residues. CDR3 nucleotide sequence: TGTGCCAGCAGCCGGACACATACTATAGGCTCCTACGAGCAGTACTTC. Amino acids: CASSRTHTIGSYEQYF.

The CDR3 loop reads CASSLRGQGPLSYNEQFF. In nucleotides, the CDR3 is TGTGCCAGCAGCTTAAGGGGACAGGGCCCTCTCTCCTACAATGAGCAGTTCTTC. The chain links TRBV7-2 to TRBJ2-1; TRBD1 matches 9 bases. Looked up from germline, CDR1 is SGHTA and CDR2 is FQGNSA. The V and J ends lost 2 bases and 0 bases, in that order; junction bases with no gene match: 8. The CDR3 runs to 18 residues.

The chain employs TRBV28 and TRBJ1-5; 9 bases map to TRBD1. The CDR3 is made up of 13 amino acids. Looked up from germline, CDR1 is MDHEN and CDR2 is SYDVKM. V shed 6 bases and J 4 bases; nucleotides not matched to a gene: 1. CDR3 sequence (DNA): TGTGCCAGCAGGGGGACAGGGAATCAGCCCCAGCATTTT. Protein: CASRGTGNQPQHF. The full variable domain, its missing parts supplied by reference TRBV28 and TRBJ1-5, is DVKVTQSSRYLVKRTGEKVFLECVQDMDHENMFWYRQDPGLGLRLIYFSYDVKMKEKGDIPEGYSVSREKKERFSLILESASTNQTSMYLCASRGTGNQPQHFGDGTRLSIL.

V gene TRBV19 combines with J gene TRBJ2-7; D may be TRBD1 (6 bases). Germline V lookup: CDR1 LNHDA, CDR2 SQIVND (reference sequence). CDR3 length: 11 residues. CDR3: CATSGDYEQYF. Written as DNA, the CDR3 is TGTGCGACGTCAGGGGACTACGAGCAGTACTTC.

V and J are TRBV2 and TRBJ2-5; 7 nucleotides agree with TRBD1. Germline-derived CDR1 and CDR2 are SNHLY and FYNNEI. After removal of 6 bases from V and 4 bases from J, the junction contained 11 bases not matched to a gene. The CDR3 spans 15 residues. The CDR3 DNA reads TGTGCCAGCAGCGCAGACAGGGTAATCCGAGAGACCCAGTACTTC. Amino acids: CASSADRVIRETQYF.

Details on this clone: Germline is not matched at one junction end, which may reflect a read error. The rearrangement links TRBV10-3 to TRBJ2-4; D is undetermined. Germline V lookup: CDR1 ENHRY, CDR2 SYGVKD. This CDR3 is built from 11 residues. The CDR3 coding sequence is TGCCCCCCCCGGGCCAAAAACATTCAGTACTTC. Translation: CPPRAKNIQYF.

The chain recombines TRBV28 with TRBJ1-5; unclear D gene. The ends were cut back, 3 bases at V and 0 bases at J, with 3 bases in the middle. The CDR3 sequence is 13 residues long. Germline V gene lookup returns CDR1 MDHEN and CDR2 SYDVKM. The CDR3 DNA sequence: TGTGCCAGCAGTTTCGGTAGCAATCAGCCCCAGCATTTT. This gives the protein CASSFGSNQPQHF.

The chain combines TRBV27 with TRBJ1-1, with D unclear. V was clipped by 2 bases and J by 1 base, with 5 bases between them. Germline loops: CDR1 MNHEY, CDR2 SMNVEV (reference sequence). This CDR3 is 13 amino acids long. The CDR3: CASSLERNTEAFF. For the CDR3, the DNA is TGTGCCAGCAGTTTAGAGCGGAACACTGAAGCTTTCTTT.

V and J are TRBV5-4 and TRBJ2-7; 7 positions match TRBD2. Germline V gene lookup returns CDR1 SGHNT and CDR2 YYREEE (reference sequence). CDR3 length: 14 amino acids. The J segment lost 3 bases and the V segment lost 3 bases, leaving 6 bases of the junction unmatched. CDR3 residues: CASSSRDYLYEQYF. CDR3 sequence (DNA): TGTGCCAGCAGCTCCAGGGACTACCTCTACGAGCAGTACTTC.

Note on this clone: The sample contains more than one DNA sequence encoding this CDR3. The chain combines TRBV4-1 with TRBJ2-5; the match to TRBD1 covers 12 bases. The length of the CDR3 is 15 residues. The V gene's germline CDR1 is MGHRA and CDR2 YSYEKL. Trimming took 4 bases from V and 4 from J; bases not matched to a gene: 4. DNA for the CDR3: TGCGCCAGCAGCCGGGGGACAGGGGGCGGAGAGACCCAGTACTTC. This encodes CASSRGTGGGETQYF.